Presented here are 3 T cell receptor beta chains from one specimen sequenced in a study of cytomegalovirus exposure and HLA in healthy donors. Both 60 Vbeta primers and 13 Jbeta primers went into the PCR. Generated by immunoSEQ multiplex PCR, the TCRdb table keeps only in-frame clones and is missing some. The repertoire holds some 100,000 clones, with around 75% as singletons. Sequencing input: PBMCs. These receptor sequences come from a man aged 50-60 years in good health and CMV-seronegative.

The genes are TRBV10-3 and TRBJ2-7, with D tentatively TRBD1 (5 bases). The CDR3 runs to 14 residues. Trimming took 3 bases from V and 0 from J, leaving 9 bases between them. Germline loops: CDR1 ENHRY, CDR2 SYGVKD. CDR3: CAISDWQGSYEQYF. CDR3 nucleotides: TGTGCCATCAGTGATTGGCAGGGCTCCTACGAGCAGTACTTC.

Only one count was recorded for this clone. The chain's CDR3 is CASSFRSTEAFF. CDR3 sequence (DNA): TGTGCCAGCAGCTTCAGAAGCACTGAAGCTTTCTTT. The chain recombines TRBV5-6 with TRBJ1-1; D not resolved. Germline CDR1 is SGHDT and CDR2 is YYEEEE. With 2 bases removed from V and 4 bases from J, the gap between germline ends came to 6 bases. This CDR3 has 12 residues.

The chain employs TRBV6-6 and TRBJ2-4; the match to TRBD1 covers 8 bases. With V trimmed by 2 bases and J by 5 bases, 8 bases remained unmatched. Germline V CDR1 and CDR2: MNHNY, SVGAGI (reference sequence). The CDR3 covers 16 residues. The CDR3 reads CASSYGHTGGENIQYF. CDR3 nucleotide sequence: TGTGCCAGCAGTTACGGCCATACAGGGGGTGAAAACATTCAGTACTTC.